This T cell receptor (beta chain) is drawn from a study of blood T cell repertoires in COVID-19. Study overall: Samples representing acute and convalescent COVID-19 were sourced from the United States, Italy and Spain. The cDNA or gDNA used as material had been derived from T cells, B-cell-depleted T cells, or PBMCs.

The CDR3 length is 14 residues. Germline V gene lookup returns CDR1 SNHLY and CDR2 FYNNEI. The V gene lost 1 base and the J gene lost 0 bases, with 6 bases spanning the gap. Per the study methods: Quantification of nucleated cells was approximated via reference gene primer amplification. Measured with immunoSEQ multiplex PCR; TCRdb has only the in-frame clones, and not every one. The DNA was the basis for D and trimming; V, J and clone size are from that table. Here the sample spans 25,000 or so clones, 80% to 90% being singletons. J is TRBJ1-1 and V is TRBV2; no firm D call. This TCR came from a woman between 45 and 60 years old with active COVID-19. Sequencing used peripheral blood. CDR3 nucleotide sequence: TGTGCCAGCAGTGAAGGGCACATGAACACTGAAGCTTTCTTT. As protein: CASSEGHMNTEAFF.